The 22 T cell receptor beta chains below all came from one sample that was sequenced in a study of T cell repertoires in cytomegalovirus infection. TCRdb analysed the reads with MiXCR anew, one entry per CDR3 protein. The sample includes approximately 990,000 distinct CDR3 sequences, around 30% seen only once; the top ten take over 12%. No antigen is known for these receptors. Source: cultured CD8+ T cells from PBMCs, taken from culture after CMV antigen stimulation. The source is a human donor in good health (CMV status not recorded). Some clones in this sample may be carry-over from other donors' samples.

The chain employs TRBV2 and TRBJ2-1; 10 bases match TRBD1. This CDR3 spans 13 amino acids. Germline CDR1 SNHLY, CDR2 FYNNEI. V gave up 10 bases and J gave up 6 bases; unmatched junction bases: 6. CDR3 in amino acids: CATDRTGGNEQFF. CDR3 nucleotide sequence: TGTGCCACCGACCGGACAGGGGGCAATGAGCAGTTCTTC.

This clonotype was detected only a few times. This rearrangement joins TRBV19 to TRBJ2-1; TRBD2 agrees at 13 bases. The CDR3 contains 15 residues. From germline, CDR1 is LNHDA and CDR2 SQIVND (reference sequence). J gave up 8 bases and V 3 bases, and 4 bases lay outside the gene matches. The CDR3 DNA is TGTGCCAGTAGTATTGGACTAGCGGGGGTGTATGAGCAGTTCTTC. Its translation is CASSIGLAGVYEQFF.

The chain is built from TRBV4-1 and TRBJ1-4; D unresolved. Germline-derived CDR1 and CDR2 are MGHRA and YSYEKL. Trimming shortened V by 6 bases and J by 3 bases, and 14 bases separated the two germline ends. The CDR3 runs 15 residues. CDR3 residues: CASRGSQTSNEKLFF. Written as DNA, the CDR3 is TGCGCCAGCAGAGGAAGCCAGACATCTAATGAAAAACTGTTTTTT.

This clonotype showed up just a few times. This chain joins TRBV27 and TRBJ2-2; the D call may be TRBD1 or TRBD2 (5 bases each). This CDR3 is 15 amino acids long. Germline V gives CDR1 MNHEY, CDR2 SMNVEV (reference sequence). V was cut by 1 base and J by 4 bases, with 10 bases left in between. CDR3 sequence reads: CASSLLGPPTGELFF. The CDR3 bases are TGTGCCAGCAGTTTATTGGGACCTCCCACCGGGGAGCTGTTTTTT.

This chain uses TRBV7-6 with TRBJ1-4; D uncertain. The CDR3 covers 13 residues. The germline V and J ends were trimmed by 5 bases and 8 bases, with 12 bases remaining between them. Per the germline V gene, CDR1 is SGHVS and CDR2 is FNYEAQ. This CDR3 reads CASSPPGKEKLFF. CDR3 coding DNA: TGTGCCAGCAGCCCTCCGGGGAAGGAAAAACTGTTTTTT.

This clonotype was detected once. The junction departs from the called germline gene at one end, perhaps through a read error. The V call is TRBV7-3, the J call TRBJ1-4; D possibly corresponds to TRBD1 (5 bases). This CDR3 has 15 amino acids. Per germline, CDR1 SGHTA and CDR2 FQGTGA. The CDR3 DNA sequence: TGTGTCAGCAGCTCCCAAGACGGACATAATGAAAAACTGTTTTTT. This codes for CVSSSQDGHNEKLFF.

The gene calls are TRBV12-3 or TRBV12-4 and TRBJ2-6; TRBD2 is a possible D gene (5 bases). V shed 5 bases and J shed 2 bases, with 13 bases lying between them. This CDR3 is 16 amino acids long. CDR3 coding DNA: TGTGCCAGCAGTCCCTCTTGGGGAGCTGGGGCCAACGTCCTGACTTTC. Its translation: CASSPSWGAGANVLTF.

This clonotype was picked up a small number of times. The gene calls are TRBV7-9 and TRBJ2-6, with D possibly being TRBD1 (6 bases). The germline CDR1 and CDR2 sequences are SEHNR and FQNEAQ (reference sequence). This CDR3 contains 15 residues. Trimming left V 5 bases short and J 3 bases short, with 11 bases between. CDR3 in DNA: TGTGCCAGCAGCCAAGGGGGATATGGGGCCAACGTCCTGACTTTC. It specifies CASSQGGYGANVLTF.

This clonotype was seen more than once but under ten times. CDR3 in DNA: TGTGCCAGTAGTTTCGGGATTTCTGGCTACACCTTC. Its protein product is CASSFGISGYTF. The chain uses TRBV19 and TRBJ1-2; no reliable D call. The CDR3 has 12 residues. The V gene lost 5 bases and the J gene lost 7 bases, with 11 bases spanning the gap. Germline V gene lookup returns CDR1 LNHDA and CDR2 SQIVND (reference sequence).

This clonotype was seen a few times. V and J are TRBV12-3 or TRBV12-4 and TRBJ1-2; D call uncertain. The CDR3 has 13 residues. Deletions cut 10 bases from V and 8 bases from J, with 20 bases between. The CDR3 nucleotides are TGTGCCACCTGGGAAGAGCTCGACAAAGGCTACACCTTC. This gives the protein CATWEELDKGYTF.

This chain links TRBV19 with TRBJ1-2, with no clear D. In germline, CDR1 is LNHDA, CDR2 SQIVND (reference sequence). V was trimmed by 7 bases and J by 6 bases, leaving 12 bases between them. CDR3 length equals 12 residues. The CDR3 nucleotides are TGTGCCAGTAAGCGGGGTCGAGATGGCTACACCTTC. Translated, it gives CASKRGRDGYTF.

There are a few counts of this clonotype. CDR3 in amino acids: CASTLWGATEAFF. The CDR3 DNA follows: TGTGCCAGTACCCTCTGGGGCGCCACTGAAGCTTTCTTT. This chain joins TRBV19 and TRBJ1-1; tentative D call: TRBD1 (5 bases). Between the trimmed V and J ends, which lost 7 bases and 4 bases, there was a span of 13 bases. CDR1 and CDR2 from the germline V gene are LNHDA and SQIVND (reference sequence). The CDR3 runs 13 residues.

This clonotype was seen repeatedly, ten times or more. In DNA, the CDR3 is TGCGCCAGCAGCTTGTACGGGACTCTTCCTAGCACAGATACGCAGTATTTT. This gives the protein CASSLYGTLPSTDTQYF. The V gene is TRBV5-1, the J gene TRBJ2-3, with TRBD2 as a possible D gene (6 bases). This CDR3 region has 17 residues. V lost 1 base, J lost 0 bases, and 15 bases lay in between. The germline V gene encodes CDR1 SGHRS and CDR2 YFSETQ.

This clonotype came up a few times. V gene TRBV12-3 or TRBV12-4 combines with J gene TRBJ2-1; D is possibly TRBD1 (5 bases). The V end was cut by 3 bases, the J end by 3 bases, with 18 bases between. The CDR3 extends over 17 amino acids. The CDR3 nucleotides are TGTGCCAGCAGTTTGCTCAGGGATGCCTTAGGCTACAATGAGCAGTTCTTC. It translates to CASSLLRDALGYNEQFF.

The chain recombines TRBV19 with TRBJ1-1; no reliable D call. The CDR3 consists of 19 residues. CDR1 LNHDA and CDR2 SQIVND come from the germline V gene (reference sequence). Trimming shortened V by 4 bases and J by 0 bases, and 24 bases separated the two germline ends. CDR3 region: CASSKLAEKAFTMNTEAFF. CDR3 nucleotide sequence: TGTGCCAGTAGTAAGTTGGCAGAGAAAGCTTTTACTATGAACACTGAAGCTTTCTTT.

This clonotype was counted a few times. CDR3 amino acids: CAISERETEAFF. CDR3 DNA: TGTGCCATCAGTGAAAGGGAGACTGAAGCTTTCTTT. The chain employs TRBV10-3 and TRBJ1-1; D is ambiguous. Germline V gives CDR1 ENHRY, CDR2 SYGVKD. The V gene lost 3 bases and the J gene lost 5 bases, with 7 bases spanning the gap. CDR3 length equals 12 residues.

With regard to this clonotype: This sequence may be a read error, since a much larger clone differs from it by one base. CDR3 loop: CVSSSDTSQETQYF. CDR3 DNA: TGTGTCAGCAGCTCGGACACCTCTCAAGAGACCCAGTACTTC. The rearrangement joins TRBV7-4 to TRBJ2-5; maybe TRBD1 (5 bases). Germline-derived CDR1 and CDR2 are SGHVT and SQSDAQ. The CDR3 has 14 amino acids.

The chain is built from TRBV27 and TRBJ2-7, with 7 bases that match TRBD1. The CDR3 length is 14 residues. V lost 5 bases to trimming and J lost 4 bases; unmatched junction nucleotides: 8. Germline-derived CDR1 and CDR2 are MNHEY and SMNVEV (reference sequence). CDR3 loop: CASSIRGKRYEQYF. CDR3 coding DNA: TGTGCCAGCAGTATCAGGGGGAAGAGGTACGAGCAGTACTTC.

The V call is TRBV4-1, the J call TRBJ2-5; TRBD1 matches 7 bases. V shed 0 bases and J 2 bases; nucleotides not matched to a gene: 3. CDR1 is MGHRA and CDR2 is YSYEKL in the germline V gene. The length of the CDR3 is 15 residues. This CDR3 is CASSQDGGQQETQYF. The DNA of the CDR3 is TGCGCCAGCAGCCAAGATGGGGGACAGCAAGAGACCCAGTACTTC.

The gene calls are TRBV7-8 and TRBJ2-7; D is possibly TRBD2 (6 bases). This CDR3 is built from 13 residues. Trimming left V 3 bases short and J 0 bases short, with 6 bases between. Germline V gene sequence: CDR1 SGHVS, CDR2 FQNEAQ. CDR3 in DNA: TGTGCCAGCAGCTTGGACTACTCCTACGAGCAGTACGTC. This encodes CASSLDYSYEQYV.

The table lists this clonotype with a few counts. The chain combines TRBV25-1 with TRBJ1-5, with D possibly TRBD1 on 5 matching bases. Germline lookup yields CDR1 MGHDK and CDR2 SYGVNS. Trimming shortened V by 3 bases and J by 0 bases, and 9 bases separated the two germline ends. This CDR3 has 15 amino acids. The CDR3 spells CASSERDGSNQPQHF. CDR3 in DNA: TGTGCCAGCAGTGAGCGGGACGGTAGCAATCAGCCCCAGCATTTT.

This sequence joins TRBV2 and TRBJ2-3; 8 nucleotides agree with TRBD2. This CDR3 has 15 amino acids. Germline CDR1 and CDR2: SNHLY and FYNNEI. Trimming at V came to 6 bases and at J to 5 bases, leaving 10 bases not matched to a gene. CDR3 in amino acids: CASSPSGGRGDTQYF. In DNA, the CDR3 is TGTGCCAGCAGCCCCAGCGGGGGCCGAGGAGATACGCAGTATTTT.